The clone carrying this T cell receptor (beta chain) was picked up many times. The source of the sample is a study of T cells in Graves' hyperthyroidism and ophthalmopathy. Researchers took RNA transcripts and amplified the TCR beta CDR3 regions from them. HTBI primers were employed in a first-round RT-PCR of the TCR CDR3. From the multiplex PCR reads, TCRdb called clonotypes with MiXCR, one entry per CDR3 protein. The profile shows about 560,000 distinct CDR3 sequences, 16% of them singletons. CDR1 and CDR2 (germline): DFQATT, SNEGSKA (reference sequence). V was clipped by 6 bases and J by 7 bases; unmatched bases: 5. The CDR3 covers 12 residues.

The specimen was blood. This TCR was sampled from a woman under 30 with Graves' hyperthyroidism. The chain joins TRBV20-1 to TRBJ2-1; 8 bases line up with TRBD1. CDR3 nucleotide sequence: TGCAGTGCGAGACAGGGGACGAATGAGCAGTTCTTC. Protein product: CSARQGTNEQFF.